This T cell receptor beta chain came from a study of T-cell reconstitution after alpha-beta-depleted transplantation in children. For TCRbeta, the library was prepared with unique molecular identifiers. Using its own MiXCR run on the PCR reads, TCRdb lists one record per CDR3 protein. The sample lists some 550,000 distinct CDR3 sequences, about 16% seen once, with over 3% in the top ten. The TCR originated in a human donor who donated a stem cell graft to a child with acute lymphoblastic leukemia. The starting material was PBMCs from the stem cell graft donor, obtained from the stem cell graft.

The CDR3 loop is CASSQDRGSWIPQRQYF. The DNA for the CDR3 is TGCGCCAGCAGCCAAGATCGAGGTAGCTGGATACCACAGAGGCAGTATTTT. The chain has TRBV4-1 and TRBJ2-3; D remains ambiguous. Trimming took off 0 bases at V and 11 bases at J, with 24 bases between the two ends. The CDR3 sequence is 17 residues long. Germline values: CDR1 MGHRA, CDR2 YSYEKL.